A single sample gave rise to the 32 T cell receptor beta chains below, sequenced in a study of CD8 T cells in Susac syndrome. Random-hexamer reverse transcription was applied to roughly 0.45 to 1 ug RNA. TCRdb ran MiXCR on the immunoSEQ multiplex PCR reads and lists one entry per CDR3 protein. The repertoire includes approximately 180,000 distinct CDR3 sequences, roughly 94% of them detected once, and around 0.095% sits in the top ten. Sequenced: CD4+ T cells from PBMCs. The origin of the receptors is a human donor with Susac syndrome.

The V call is TRBV7-2, the J call TRBJ1-2; tentatively, D is TRBD1 (6 bases). The V end lost 5 bases, the J end lost 2 bases, and 15 bases lay between the germline ends. Germline CDR1 reads SGHTA; CDR2 reads FQGNSA. There are 15 residues in the CDR3. CDR3 DNA: TGTGCCAGCAGCCCCTCGGGGGCGGGGAACTATGGCTACACCTTC. Residues: CASSPSGAGNYGYTF.

The rearrangement links TRBV25-1 to TRBJ2-1, with a tentative D call TRBD2 (5 bases). The CDR3 is 15 amino acids. With 2 bases removed from V and 11 bases from J, the gap between germline ends came to 19 bases. The germline gives CDR1 MGHDK, CDR2 SYGVNS. Here the CDR3 DNA reads TGTGCCAGCAGTGAACGATCGGTGCGCCTCGGGAAGCAGTTCTTC. It specifies CASSERSVRLGKQFF.

This chain connects TRBV20-1 to TRBJ2-3, with unresolved D. CDR1 and CDR2 from the germline V gene are DFQATT and SNEGSKA (reference sequence). This CDR3 has 11 amino acids. V was clipped by 6 bases and J by 6 bases, with 10 bases between them. In DNA form, the CDR3 reads TGCAGTGCCCCTCTTGGGGATACGCAGTATTTT. Protein product: CSAPLGDTQYF.

The V and J genes are TRBV4-2 and TRBJ2-5; D is perhaps TRBD1 (6 bases). In germline, CDR1 is LGHNA, CDR2 YNFKEQ. The CDR3 loop spans 14 amino acids. The V gene lost 3 bases and the J gene lost 4 bases, with 12 bases spanning the gap. CDR3 residues: CASSQNLGAETQYF. For the CDR3, the DNA is TGTGCCAGCAGCCAGAACTTGGGGGCAGAGACCCAGTACTTC.

The rearrangement links TRBV20-1 to TRBJ2-2; TRBD1 aligns across 7 bases. The germline gives CDR1 DFQATT, CDR2 SNEGSKA (reference sequence). The CDR3 is 14 residues long. The V gene end was trimmed by 5 bases and the J gene end by 5 bases; junction bases not matched to a gene: 8. CDR3 residues: CSAETGTGTGELFF. CDR3 coding DNA: TGCAGTGCTGAGACAGGGACGGGGACCGGGGAGCTGTTTTTT.

J is TRBJ2-7 and V is TRBV4-3; 11 nucleotides line up with TRBD2. J lost 2 bases, V lost 1 base, and 4 bases had no gene match. Germline V gives CDR1 LGHNA, CDR2 YSLEER. CDR3 length equals 16 residues. The CDR3 region is CASSQGLTSGTYEQYF. Written as DNA, the CDR3 is TGCGCCAGCAGCCAAGGACTGACTAGCGGGACCTACGAGCAGTACTTC.

V and J are TRBV7-9 and TRBJ2-2, with 9 bases that match TRBD1. V shed 5 bases, J shed 7 bases, and the junction held 11 bases outside the gene matches. The length of the CDR3 is 16 residues. In germline, CDR1 is SEHNR, CDR2 FQNEAQ (reference sequence). In nucleotides, the CDR3 is TGTGCCAGCAGCGGGGGACAGGGCTTCTTTCTCGGGGAGCTGTTTTTT. Protein: CASSGGQGFFLGELFF.

This clonotype was observed a few times. The V gene is TRBV2, the J gene TRBJ2-5; the D is unclear. The CDR3 is 13 amino acids. V was shortened by 3 bases and J by 1 base, with 6 bases between the two germline ends. Per the germline V gene, CDR1 is SNHLY and CDR2 is FYNNEI. CDR3 DNA: TGTGCCAGCAGTGACGCAGCCCAAGAGACCCAGTACTTC. Translating gives CASSDAAQETQYF. Using reference TRBV2 and TRBJ2-5 for the parts outside the CDR3, the full variable domain is EPEVTQTPSHQVTQMGQEVILRCVPISNHLYFYWYRQILGQKVEFLVSFYNNEISEKSEIFDDQFSVERPDGSNFTLKIRSTKLEDSAMYFCASSDAAQETQYFGPGTRLLVL.

The V and J genes are TRBV3-1 and TRBJ1-5, with D perhaps matching TRBD1 (6 bases). The ends were cut back, 3 bases at V and 1 base at J, with 10 bases in the middle. Germline CDR1 reads LGHDT; CDR2 reads YNNKEL (reference sequence). CDR3 length equals 15 residues. CDR3 nucleotides: TGTGCCAGCAGCCATGGGGGGGCCAGCAATCAGCCCCAGCATTTT. Encoded protein: CASSHGGASNQPQHF.

This chain joins TRBV9 and TRBJ1-4; 9 bases align to TRBD1. CDR1 is SGDLS, CDR2 YYNGEE, per germline. Trimming removed 3 bases from V and 8 bases from J; junction bases left unmatched: 17. The CDR3 contains 18 residues. In nucleotides, the CDR3 is TGTGCCAGCAGCGCCACACTAGGGACAGGGCTCCGAAGCGAAAAACTGTTTTTT. Protein product: CASSATLGTGLRSEKLFF.

The V gene is TRBV4-3, the J gene TRBJ2-1; 8 nucleotides match TRBD2. This CDR3 has 16 residues. CDR1 LGHNA and CDR2 YSLEER come from the germline V gene. With V trimmed by 1 base and J by 4 bases, 6 bases remained unmatched. The CDR3, as DNA: TGCGCCAGCAGCCAAGGAGCTAGCGGGCTTTACAATGAGCAGTTCTTC. This encodes CASSQGASGLYNEQFF.

The V gene is TRBV29-1, the J gene TRBJ1-5, with 9 bases identical to TRBD1. The CDR3 has 15 amino acids. The germline V gene encodes CDR1 SQVTM and CDR2 ANQGSEA. Trimming at V came to 5 bases and at J to 1 base, leaving 6 bases not matched to a gene. The CDR3 nucleotides read TGCAGCGTTACGGACAGGGGAGGGAGCAATCAGCCCCAGCATTTT. Protein sequence: CSVTDRGGSNQPQHF. The full variable domain, with the rest looked up from reference TRBV29-1 and TRBJ1-5, is SAVISQKPSRDICQRGTSLTIQCQVDSQVTMMFWYRQQPGQSLTLIATANQGSEATYESGFVIDKFPISRPNLTFSTLTVSNMSPEDSSIYLCSVTDRGGSNQPQHFGDGTRLSIL.

The V gene is TRBV20-1, the J gene TRBJ2-2; possible D gene TRBD2, 6 bases. Deletions cut 1 base from V and 7 bases from J, with 10 bases between. This CDR3 has 13 amino acids. Germline values: CDR1 DFQATT, CDR2 SNEGSKA (reference sequence). The DNA for the CDR3 is TGCAGTGCTAGAGGGACTAAGCTCGGGGAGCTGTTTTTT. This translates into CSARGTKLGELFF.

The chain links TRBV7-2 to TRBJ2-5; TRBD1 or TRBD2 may be the D gene (6 bases each). The CDR3 extends over 14 amino acids. Trimming cost V 3 bases and J 2 bases, with 10 bases left between them. From germline, CDR1 is SGHTA and CDR2 FQGNSA. In DNA, the CDR3 is TGTGCCAGCAGCTTCCTAGGGGGGCAAGAGACCCAGTACTTC. Translating it yields CASSFLGGQETQYF.

This chain uses TRBV7-6 with TRBJ2-3, with D possibly being TRBD2 (5 bases). CDR3 length: 14 residues. V lost 1 base and J 4 bases, leaving 9 bases between the germline ends. CDR1 is SGHVS, CDR2 FNYEAQ, per germline. The CDR3 here is CASSLVSAADTQYF. In nucleotides, the CDR3 is TGTGCCAGCAGCTTAGTTTCAGCGGCAGATACGCAGTATTTT.

This chain links TRBV11-3 with TRBJ2-3, with 12 bases aligning to TRBD2. Trimming cost V 5 bases and J 6 bases; bases outside gene matches: 9. The CDR3 has 16 residues. Germline V gene lookup returns CDR1 SGHNT and CDR2 YENEEA. The CDR3 spells CASSPRASGGGDTQYF. The CDR3, as DNA: TGTGCCAGCAGCCCCCGGGCTAGCGGGGGGGGCGATACGCAGTATTTT.

The chain employs TRBV20-1 and TRBJ2-3, with D unclear. Trimming took off 6 bases at V and 0 bases at J, with 16 bases between the two ends. Germline V gene sequence: CDR1 DFQATT, CDR2 SNEGSKA (reference sequence). The CDR3 extends over 15 amino acids. In DNA form, the CDR3 reads TGCAGTGCCCCCTTTATGGGCCTGAGCACAGATACGCAGTATTTT. It specifies CSAPFMGLSTDTQYF.

The J gene is TRBJ2-3, the V gene TRBV5-1; D is undetermined. Trimming removed 2 bases from V and 6 bases from J, with 19 bases in between. Germline assignment: CDR1 SGHRS and CDR2 YFSETQ. The CDR3 spans 16 residues. Written as DNA, the CDR3 is TGCGCCAGCAGCTTAGATGGGCTAACAAATACCGATACGCAGTATTTT. It codes for CASSLDGLTNTDTQYF.

The chain employs TRBV5-1 and TRBJ2-5; 9 bases align to TRBD1. Trimming cost V 4 bases and J 1 base; bases outside gene matches: 11. The CDR3 totals 17 residues. CDR1 and CDR2 from the germline V gene are SGHRS and YFSETQ. The CDR3 DNA reads as TGCGCCAGCAGCACCGCTTACGGGACAGGGTTCCAAGAGACCCAGTACTTC. Residues: CASSTAYGTGFQETQYF.

The rearrangement uses TRBV30 and TRBJ2-7; 7 bases map to TRBD1. With 2 bases clipped from V and 3 bases from J, the junction kept 7 bases outside the gene matches. The germline V gene encodes CDR1 GTSNPN and CDR2 SVGIG (reference sequence). The CDR3 spans 14 residues. The CDR3 protein is CAWSPRTGGYEQYF. As DNA, the CDR3 is TGTGCCTGGAGTCCTCGGACAGGAGGCTACGAGCAGTACTTC.

In its sample, this clonotype was seen once. The rearrangement joins TRBV27 to TRBJ1-6; D is unclear. This CDR3 comprises 14 residues. The V end was cut by 0 bases, the J end by 16 bases, with 16 bases between. Germline CDR1 and CDR2: MNHEY and SMNVEV (reference sequence). The CDR3 bases are TGTGCCAGCAGTTTATCTTGGACCCGGAGTATTCTCCACTTT. Its translation is CASSLSWTRSILHF.

V is TRBV7-2 and J is TRBJ2-3; 13 bases match TRBD2. V shed 1 base and J 7 bases; nucleotides not matched to a gene: 2. The CDR3 sequence is 15 residues long. Germline assignment: CDR1 SGHTA and CDR2 FQGNSA. The CDR3 here is CASSLELAGGHTQYF. The CDR3 nucleotides are TGTGCCAGCAGCTTAGAACTAGCGGGGGGGCATACGCAGTATTTT.

This rearrangement joins TRBV2 to TRBJ1-1; D remains ambiguous. The CDR3 length is 13 residues. CDR1 and CDR2 (germline): SNHLY, FYNNEI. Trimming took 5 bases from V and 10 from J, leaving 17 bases between them. CDR3 residues: CASSPGPTPGAFF. In DNA form, the CDR3 reads TGTGCCAGCAGTCCTGGTCCTACCCCCGGAGCTTTCTTT.

The V gene is TRBV7-9, the J gene TRBJ1-1; D unclear. Germline CDR1 SEHNR, CDR2 FQNEAQ (reference sequence). Trimming removed 3 bases at V and 12 bases at J, with 5 bases between. CDR3 length: 9 amino acids. CDR3 region: CASSLETFF. CDR3 DNA sequence: TGTGCCAGCAGCTTGGAAACTTTCTTT.

The J gene is TRBJ1-1, the V gene TRBV24-1; D perhaps matches TRBD1 (6 bases). Trimming cost V 9 bases and J 1 base, with 17 bases left between them. The CDR3 covers 15 residues. Per the germline V gene, CDR1 is KGHDR and CDR2 is SFDVKD. CDR3 amino acids: CATPAGVFRNTEAFF. The CDR3 nucleotides read TGTGCCACCCCCGCAGGGGTCTTCAGGAACACTGAAGCTTTCTTT.

V gene TRBV29-1 combines with J gene TRBJ2-2; 9 nucleotides match TRBD1. The CDR3 spans 16 residues. CDR1 and CDR2 (germline): SQVTM, ANQGSEA. J lost 1 base, V lost 4 bases, and 7 bases had no gene match. This CDR3 is CSVVGAGQGNTGELFF. The CDR3 nucleotides are TGCAGCGTTGTTGGGGCGGGACAGGGGAACACCGGGGAGCTGTTTTTT.

The chain combines TRBV9 with TRBJ2-5, with TRBD2 identical over 12 bases. Germline V CDR1 and CDR2: SGDLS, YYNGEE. CDR3 length equals 17 residues. V shed 3 bases and J 5 bases; nucleotides not matched to a gene: 11. The CDR3 DNA is TGTGCCAGCAGCGCTGAGCGACTAGCGGGGGTCCTGGAGACCCAGTACTTC. Protein product: CASSAERLAGVLETQYF.

The J gene is TRBJ2-7, the V gene TRBV25-1; D call uncertain. V lost 3 bases and J 3 bases, leaving 6 bases between the germline ends. The V gene's germline CDR1 is MGHDK and CDR2 SYGVNS. The length of the CDR3 is 12 residues. The CDR3 loop reads CASSEADYEQYF. CDR3 coding DNA: TGTGCCAGCAGTGAGGCGGACTACGAGCAGTACTTC.

This clonotype appeared a single time. The chain uses TRBV12-3 or TRBV12-4 and TRBJ2-2; 12 bases match TRBD1. The V segment lost 6 bases and the J segment 7 bases; nucleotides outside the gene matches: 3. CDR3 length: 14 residues. In DNA form, the CDR3 reads TGTGCCAGCAGCGGGACAGGGGGCGGCGGGGAGCTGTTTTTT. This sequence encodes CASSGTGGGGELFF.

This chain links TRBV14 with TRBJ2-1; tentatively, D is TRBD2 (5 bases). Germline V gene lookup returns CDR1 SGHDN and CDR2 FVKESK. This CDR3 has 15 residues. The V end lost 1 base, the J end lost 2 bases, and 9 bases lay between the germline ends. For the CDR3, the DNA is TGTGCCAGCAGCCAAGTGGCGGGCGCCTACAATGAGCAGTTCTTC. As protein: CASSQVAGAYNEQFF. Looking up the rest from reference TRBV14 and TRBJ2-1 gives the full variable domain: EAGVTQFPSHSVIEKGQTVTLRCDPISGHDNLYWYRRVMGKEIKFLLHFVKESKQDESGMPNNRFLAERTGGTYSTLKVQPAELEDSGVYFCASSQVAGAYNEQFFGPGTRLTVL.

The gene calls are TRBV12-3 or TRBV12-4 and TRBJ2-7; 7 bases fit TRBD2. The ends lost 7 bases at V and 0 bases at J; junction bases unmatched: 6. The CDR3 runs 14 residues. CDR3 nucleotides: TGTGCCAGCACCCTCGGGACTAACTCCTACGAGCAGTACTTC. This encodes CASTLGTNSYEQYF.

The chain joins TRBV3-1 to TRBJ2-3; D not resolved. Germline V CDR1 and CDR2: LGHDT, YNNKEL (reference sequence). The CDR3 consists of 15 residues. Trimming pared 0 bases from V and 0 bases from J, leaving 7 bases between. CDR3 DNA: TGTGCCAGCAGCCAAGATGGCGGTAGCACAGATACGCAGTATTTT. This translates into CASSQDGGSTDTQYF.